Following are 20 T cell receptor beta chains from one sample sequenced in a study of CD8 T cells in Susac syndrome. Reverse transcription of roughly 0.45 to 1 ug RNA used random hexamers. From the immunoSEQ multiplex PCR reads, TCRdb called clonotypes with MiXCR, one entry per CDR3 protein. The data show 200,000 to 250,000 distinct CDR3 sequences, around 93% seen once. Sequencing input: CD4+ T cells from PBMCs. The receptors were sampled from a human donor with multiple sclerosis.

The J gene is TRBJ2-2, the V gene TRBV24-1; D is undetermined. With 4 bases removed from V and 4 bases from J, the gap between germline ends came to 6 bases. The CDR3 consists of 13 residues. The germline V gene encodes CDR1 KGHDR and CDR2 SFDVKD. The DNA for the CDR3 is TGTGCCACCAGTGAAAAGATCACCGGGGAGCTGTTTTTT. This gives the protein CATSEKITGELFF.

The CDR3 DNA reads as TGTGCCAGCAGTGATAGCGGAAGCTCCTACAATGAGCAGTTCTTC. Residues: CASSDSGSSYNEQFF. V gene TRBV2 combines with J gene TRBJ2-1; D is perhaps TRBD2 (6 bases). Trimming shortened V by 3 bases and J by 0 bases, and 9 bases separated the two germline ends. Germline CDR1 reads SNHLY; CDR2 reads FYNNEI. The CDR3 is 15 amino acids.

The V call is TRBV30, the J call TRBJ1-1; D call uncertain. The V gene lost 1 base and the J gene lost 1 base, with 10 bases spanning the gap. From germline, CDR1 is GTSNPN and CDR2 SVGIG (reference sequence). The CDR3 is 14 amino acids. The DNA of the CDR3 is TGTGCCTGGAGTGGTTGGACGGAGAACACTGAAGCTTTCTTT. Translated, it gives CAWSGWTENTEAFF.

The chain carries TRBV29-1 and TRBJ2-1; D possibly corresponds to TRBD2 (5 bases). This CDR3 region has 14 residues. Germline loops: CDR1 SQVTM, CDR2 ANQGSEA. The V and J ends lost 3 bases and 8 bases respectively, with 17 bases between them. This CDR3 is CSVELATGFDEQFF. CDR3 DNA sequence: TGCAGCGTTGAGCTGGCCACGGGGTTCGATGAGCAGTTCTTC.

The rearrangement joins TRBV4-1 to TRBJ2-7, with 11 bases lining up with TRBD1. CDR3 size: 16 residues. Unmatched junction bases numbered 4, after V lost 0 bases and J lost 3 bases. Germline CDR1 MGHRA, CDR2 YSYEKL. The CDR3 sequence is CASSQDPGQGGYEQYF. The CDR3 DNA sequence: TGCGCCAGCAGCCAAGACCCGGGACAGGGGGGCTACGAGCAGTACTTC.

The chain joins TRBV12-3 or TRBV12-4 to TRBJ1-2; possibly TRBD1 for D (5 bases). Between the trimmed V and J ends, which lost 5 bases and 4 bases, there was a span of 8 bases. This CDR3 contains 12 residues. The CDR3 DNA follows: TGTGCCAGCAGTATCCAGGGCTATGGCTACACCTTC. Encoded protein: CASSIQGYGYTF.

This chain joins TRBV5-4 and TRBJ1-1; 9 nucleotides line up with TRBD1. The V segment lost 4 bases and the J segment 1 base; nucleotides outside the gene matches: 5. Germline CDR1 and CDR2: SGHNT and YYREEE (reference sequence). The CDR3 is 15 amino acids. CDR3 amino acids: CASSREDRGNTEAFF. CDR3 DNA sequence: TGTGCCAGCAGCCGAGAGGACAGGGGGAACACTGAAGCTTTCTTT.

The sample holds one count of this clonotype. The CDR3 region has the DNA TGTGCCAGCAGCTTAGCCCCAGGGGGGGGGAACACTGAAGCTTTCTTT. This sequence encodes CASSLAPGGGNTEAFF. The chain employs TRBV7-6 and TRBJ1-1; TRBD1 agrees at 7 bases. This CDR3 is 16 amino acids long. The J segment lost 1 base and the V segment lost 0 bases, leaving 5 bases of the junction unmatched. Germline assignment: CDR1 SGHVS and CDR2 FNYEAQ.

CDR3 sequence: CASSYRTGGEEPQHF. In DNA, the CDR3 is TGTGCCAGCAGTTACAGGACAGGGGGCGAGGAGCCCCAGCATTTT. The chain links TRBV27 to TRBJ1-5, with 11 bases fitting TRBD1. The J segment lost 8 bases and the V segment lost 4 bases, leaving 7 bases of the junction unmatched. This CDR3 spans 15 amino acids. Per germline, CDR1 MNHEY and CDR2 SMNVEV (reference sequence).

The chain joins TRBV19 to TRBJ2-1, with 8 bases matching TRBD2. Trimming removed 9 bases from V and 7 bases from J; junction bases left unmatched: 2. The V gene's germline CDR1 is LNHDA and CDR2 SQIVND (reference sequence). The CDR3 spans 11 residues. For the CDR3, the DNA is TGTGCCAGCGGGAGGGAAAATGAGCAGTTCTTC. Translating it yields CASGRENEQFF.

The chain joins TRBV12-3 or TRBV12-4 to TRBJ2-1; 9 bases agree with TRBD1. After removal of 4 bases from V and 7 bases from J, the junction contained 5 bases not matched to a gene. The CDR3 is 14 residues long. Here the CDR3 reads CASSSHGQGNEQFF. The CDR3, as DNA: TGTGCCAGCAGTTCCCACGGACAGGGGAATGAGCAGTTCTTC.

This rearrangement joins TRBV28 to TRBJ1-5, with D unclear. V was pared by 7 bases and J by 0 bases, with 13 bases between. This CDR3 region has 15 residues. Germline assignment: CDR1 MDHEN and CDR2 SYDVKM. Here the CDR3 DNA reads TGTGCCAGCATCGGCAGAGAGCTTAGCAATCAGCCCCAGCATTTT. Translation gives CASIGRELSNQPQHF. The full variable domain, with the rest looked up from reference TRBV28 and TRBJ1-5, is DVKVTQSSRYLVKRTGEKVFLECVQDMDHENMFWYRQDPGLGLRLIYFSYDVKMKEKGDIPEGYSVSREKKERFSLILESASTNQTSMYLCASIGRELSNQPQHFGDGTRLSIL.

This clonotype was detected once. This rearrangement joins TRBV29-1 to TRBJ1-1; 7 bases map to TRBD1. Trimming at V came to 6 bases and at J to 0 bases, leaving 7 bases not matched to a gene. The germline V gene has CDR1 SQVTM and CDR2 ANQGSEA. This CDR3 spans 14 amino acids. CDR3 in DNA: TGCAGCGTAGCGGGACAGAGATTGAACACTGAAGCTTTCTTT. It encodes CSVAGQRLNTEAFF.

This chain joins TRBV7-6 and TRBJ1-5; TRBD1 agrees at 9 bases. The CDR3 is 17 residues long. The J segment lost 5 bases and the V segment lost 6 bases, leaving 14 bases of the junction unmatched. Germline-derived CDR1 and CDR2 are SGHVS and FNYEAQ. CDR3 nucleotide sequence: TGTGCCAGCAGTTCTGGACAGGGGACCTTGGTGGATCAGCCCCAGCATTTT. Translation gives CASSSGQGTLVDQPQHF.

The rearrangement uses TRBV11-2 and TRBJ1-5; no reliable D call. V lost 3 bases, J lost 3 bases, and 9 bases lay in between. This CDR3 contains 14 residues. Germline values: CDR1 SGHAT, CDR2 FQNNGV. Written as DNA, the CDR3 is TGTGCCAGCAGCTTGGCACACGCCAATCAGCCCCAGCATTTT. It is translated as CASSLAHANQPQHF.

The chain joins TRBV20-1 to TRBJ2-2; D is possibly TRBD1 (6 bases). The V gene lost 5 bases and the J gene lost 3 bases, with 10 bases spanning the gap. This CDR3 contains 13 residues. The germline V gene encodes CDR1 DFQATT and CDR2 SNEGSKA (reference sequence). The CDR3 here is CSARDTDTGELFF. The CDR3 DNA is TGCAGTGCTCGGGACACCGACACCGGGGAGCTGTTTTTT.

This sequence joins TRBV29-1 and TRBJ2-3, with 7 bases matching TRBD1. In germline, CDR1 is SQVTM, CDR2 ANQGSEA. V was clipped by 3 bases and J by 0 bases; unmatched bases: 6. CDR3 size: 15 residues. CDR3 in DNA: TGCAGCGTTGAGGGTCGGGGACAGAGCACAGATACGCAGTATTTT. This sequence encodes CSVEGRGQSTDTQYF.

This clonotype has only one observation. This chain uses TRBV6-2 or TRBV6-3 with TRBJ2-2; D unclear. The germline V gene has CDR1 MNHEY and CDR2 SVGEGT. V lost 7 bases and J 8 bases, leaving 23 bases between the germline ends. The CDR3 consists of 16 residues. The CDR3 DNA is TGTGCCAGCACCAAGGAGCAGGTCCTCCTAGGTGGGGAGCTGTTTTTT. It codes for CASTKEQVLLGGELFF.

V and J are TRBV6-1 and TRBJ2-1, with TRBD2 matching over 12 bases. The germline V gene encodes CDR1 MNHNS and CDR2 SASEGT. This CDR3 has 16 amino acids. Trimming cost V 4 bases and J 5 bases; bases outside gene matches: 6. The CDR3 DNA reads TGTGCCAGCAGTGCACTAGCGGGGGGCCGGAACAATGAGCAGTTCTTC. Translated: CASSALAGGRNNEQFF.

A single count supports this clonotype. The CDR3 region is CASSRRGSSYEQYF. The DNA of the CDR3 is TGTGCCAGCAGCCGACGGGGAAGCTCCTACGAGCAGTACTTC. V and J are TRBV3-1 and TRBJ2-7, with a possible D match to TRBD2 (5 bases). From germline, CDR1 is LGHDT and CDR2 YNNKEL (reference sequence). V dropped 4 bases and J dropped 0 bases, with 10 bases sitting between them. This CDR3 contains 14 residues.